The 24 T cell receptor beta chains below all came from one sample that was sequenced in a study of identifying expanded T cells in peripheral blood. The table came from immunoSEQ multiplex PCR; TCRdb's copy has only in-frame clones and leaves some out. The table includes roughly 81,000 clones, 65% to 85% detected once. Sequences were obtained from blood. Receptor source: a person aged 18-70 years in good health.

The V call is TRBV7-3, the J call TRBJ2-3; D call uncertain. The ends were cut back, 5 bases at V and 0 bases at J, with 12 bases in the middle. Germline V gene lookup returns CDR1 SGHTA and CDR2 FQGTGA. The CDR3 is 15 residues long. The CDR3 loop reads CASSALGPSTDTQYF. The CDR3 DNA reads as TGTGCCAGCAGCGCACTGGGCCCCAGCACAGATACGCAGTATTTT.

This CDR3 is CASSLSRDLDTQYF. The DNA of the CDR3 is TGCGCCAGCAGCCTCTCTCGGGACCTAGATACGCAGTATTTT. The genes are TRBV5-1 and TRBJ2-3, with D perhaps being TRBD1 or TRBD2 (5 bases each). The V end lost 4 bases, the J end lost 5 bases, and 14 bases lay between the germline ends. Per the germline V gene, CDR1 is SGHRS and CDR2 is YFSETQ. The CDR3 spans 14 residues.

Worth noting for this clone: One end of the junction varies from germline; a read error may be responsible. The DNA for the CDR3 is TGTGCTAGCAGCTTTCGACTAGCGACCCAAGAGACCCAGTACTTC. This translates into CASSFRLATQETQYF. The V gene is TRBV7-7, the J gene TRBJ2-5; 8 bases align to TRBD2. The CDR3 totals 15 residues. The germline V gene encodes CDR1 SSHAT and CDR2 FNYEAQ (reference sequence).

CDR3 sequence (DNA): TGTGCCAGCAGCTTAGGATCCGGGACAGGCCTAAATGAGCAGTTCTTC. Its protein is CASSLGSGTGLNEQFF. The rearrangement joins TRBV7-2 to TRBJ2-1, with 8 bases lining up with TRBD1. The CDR3 runs to 16 residues. Trimming at V came to 1 base and at J to 7 bases, leaving 9 bases not matched to a gene. CDR1 is SGHTA and CDR2 is FQGNSA in the germline V gene.

This chain joins TRBV30 and TRBJ1-1, with D hard to call. Between the trimmed V and J ends, which lost 3 bases and 4 bases, there was a span of 15 bases. Germline V lookup: CDR1 GTSNPN, CDR2 SVGIG (reference sequence). The CDR3 totals 14 residues. In nucleotides, the CDR3 is TGTGCCTGGAGAATAGGCGGCACCGGCACTGAAGCTTTCTTT. This translates into CAWRIGGTGTEAFF. The full variable domain, rest sourced from reference TRBV30 and TRBJ1-1, is SQTIHQWPATLVQPVGSPLSLECTVEGTSNPNLYWYRQAAGRGLQLLFYSVGIGQISSEVPQNLSASRPQDRQFILSSKKLLLSDSGFYLCAWRIGGTGTEAFFGQGTRLTVV.

This chain connects TRBV11-2 to TRBJ2-4, with 11 positions matching TRBD2. In germline, CDR1 is SGHAT, CDR2 FQNNGV. With 1 base clipped from V and 0 bases from J, the junction kept 8 bases outside the gene matches. The CDR3 is 19 amino acids. The CDR3 DNA reads TGTGCCAGCAGCTTAGTAGGGCTAGCGGGAGGTCTAGCCAAAAACATTCAGTACTTC. Translation gives CASSLVGLAGGLAKNIQYF. The whole variable domain, remainder taken from reference TRBV11-2 and TRBJ2-4, is EAGVAQSPRYKIIEKRQSVAFWCNPISGHATLYWYQQILGQGPKLLIQFQNNGVVDDSQLPKDRFSAERLKGVDSTLKIQPAKLEDSAVYLCASSLVGLAGGLAKNIQYFGAGTRLSVL.

The chain joins TRBV5-1 to TRBJ2-5, with D perhaps matching TRBD1 or TRBD2 (5 bases each). Germline V gives CDR1 SGHRS, CDR2 YFSETQ. The CDR3 is made up of 14 amino acids. V lost 2 bases and J 5 bases, leaving 13 bases between the germline ends. The chain's CDR3 is CASSFTPGTETQYF. The DNA for the CDR3 is TGCGCCAGCAGCTTTACACCAGGGACGGAGACCCAGTACTTC.

This clone was recorded only once. This chain joins TRBV5-1 and TRBJ2-2, with D uncertain. CDR3 length equals 14 residues. Trimming took off 1 base at V and 6 bases at J, with 10 bases between the two ends. Germline V gives CDR1 SGHRS, CDR2 YFSETQ. The CDR3 coding sequence is TGCGCCAGCAGCTTGTTGCTGTTCTCCGGGGAGCTGTTTTTT. This gives the protein CASSLLLFSGELFF.

This clone was seen more than once but under ten times. This chain connects TRBV5-1 to TRBJ1-1; 7 bases map to TRBD1. Germline loops: CDR1 SGHRS, CDR2 YFSETQ. V lost 4 bases, J lost 4 bases, and 4 bases stayed unmatched. This CDR3 region has 13 residues. The chain's CDR3 is CASSLRGGTEAFF. CDR3 sequence (DNA): TGCGCCAGCAGCCTCAGGGGGGGCACTGAAGCTTTCTTT.

This chain joins TRBV19 and TRBJ2-5, with D tentatively TRBD1 (6 bases). V lost 6 bases and J 5 bases, leaving 16 bases between the germline ends. The CDR3 totals 14 residues. Germline loops: CDR1 LNHDA, CDR2 SQIVND (reference sequence). The CDR3 region is CASSPRQAGETQYF. The CDR3 nucleotides read TGTGCCAGTAGCCCCCGACAGGCAGGGGAGACCCAGTACTTC. Complete variable domain (other parts from reference TRBV19 and TRBJ2-5): DGGITQSPKYLFRKEGQNVTLSCEQNLNHDAMYWYRQDPGQGLRLIYYSQIVNDFQKGDIAEGYSVSREKKESFPLTVTSAQKNPTAFYLCASSPRQAGETQYFGPGTRLLVL.

The chain carries TRBV7-2 and TRBJ2-3, with TRBD2 identical over 7 bases. The CDR3 runs 16 residues. Unmatched junction bases numbered 14, after V lost 5 bases and J lost 6 bases. Germline loops: CDR1 SGHTA, CDR2 FQGNSA. The CDR3 DNA reads TGTGCCAGCAGCGGAGCGGGGACCTTGCGCCGTGATACGCAGTATTTT. Its protein is CASSGAGTLRRDTQYF.

This clone appeared once. This rearrangement joins TRBV28 to TRBJ1-4, with 8 nucleotides matching TRBD1. Losses at the gene ends were 5 bases for V and 3 bases for J; bases not matched to a gene: 5. CDR3 length: 15 amino acids. Germline CDR1 MDHEN, CDR2 SYDVKM. DNA for the CDR3: TGTGCCAGCAGTCGGACAGGGTTGGCTAATGAAAAACTGTTTTTT. The encoded protein is CASSRTGLANEKLFF.

J is TRBJ1-1 and V is TRBV7-8; 8 nucleotides agree with TRBD1. Germline lookup yields CDR1 SGHVS and CDR2 FQNEAQ. J lost 7 bases, V lost 4 bases, and 5 bases had no gene match. The CDR3 is made up of 13 amino acids. The chain's CDR3 is CASSSTGTGEAFF. DNA of the CDR3: TGTGCCAGCAGCTCAACCGGGACAGGTGAAGCTTTCTTT.

This chain connects TRBV28 to TRBJ2-2; 9 positions agree with TRBD1. This CDR3 contains 14 residues. Germline values: CDR1 MDHEN, CDR2 SYDVKM. V lost 6 bases and J lost 9; bases outside the gene matches: 8. The CDR3 region is CASRPGQGFRELFF. DNA for the CDR3: TGTGCCAGCAGACCGGGACAGGGATTCCGGGAGCTGTTTTTT.

The chain combines TRBV2 with TRBJ2-7; D not resolved. Germline-derived CDR1 and CDR2 are SNHLY and FYNNEI. Deletions cut 4 bases from V and 2 bases from J, with 3 bases between. This CDR3 is built from 11 residues. The CDR3 DNA follows: TGTGCCAGCAGTGGAGCCTACGAGCAGTACTTC. Translating gives CASSGAYEQYF.

The V and J genes are TRBV7-8 and TRBJ1-5; D gene unclear. The ends were cut back, 2 bases at V and 1 base at J, with 12 bases in the middle. CDR1 and CDR2 from the germline V gene are SGHVS and FQNEAQ. The length of the CDR3 is 16 residues. The CDR3: CASSLSRLTSNQPQHF. Here the CDR3 DNA reads TGTGCCAGCAGCTTAAGCCGGCTTACCAGCAATCAGCCCCAGCATTTT.

This chain joins TRBV15 and TRBJ1-1, with TRBD1 as a possible D gene (6 bases). The CDR3 sequence is 16 residues long. The germline V gene encodes CDR1 LNHNV and CDR2 YYDKDF (reference sequence). V was clipped by 0 bases and J by 0 bases, with 11 bases between them. In DNA form, the CDR3 reads TGTGCCACCAGCAGAGACCGAGGGGGGGTGAACACTGAAGCTTTCTTT. Its translation: CATSRDRGGVNTEAFF.

The V gene is TRBV2, the J gene TRBJ1-4; 8 nucleotides match TRBD1. CDR3 length: 17 amino acids. Trimming took 6 bases from V and 8 from J; bases not matched to a gene: 17. The germline CDR1 and CDR2 sequences are SNHLY and FYNNEI. The CDR3 spells CASRASMVRQGREKLFF. In nucleotides, the CDR3 is TGTGCCAGCAGGGCGTCGATGGTCAGACAGGGGCGAGAAAAACTGTTTTTT.

This clone was counted only a few times. This chain joins TRBV5-3 and TRBJ1-1; TRBD1 matches 8 bases. TRBV5-3 is flagged as an ORF with uncertain function. This CDR3 has 14 amino acids. V gave up 3 bases and J gave up 1 base; unmatched junction bases: 2. The CDR3 sequence: CARSSGQGNTEAFF. DNA of the CDR3: TGTGCCAGAAGCTCCGGACAGGGGAACACTGAAGCTTTCTTT.

V and J are TRBV7-6 and TRBJ2-3; 9 bases are shared with TRBD1. The germline CDR1 and CDR2 sequences are SGHVS and FNYEAQ. The CDR3 totals 16 residues. The V and J ends lost 5 bases and 1 base, in that order; junction bases with no gene match: 7. For the CDR3, the DNA is TGTGCCAGCAGCCCCCGGACAGGGGCTGGCACAGATACGCAGTATTTT. Its protein product is CASSPRTGAGTDTQYF.

This rearrangement joins TRBV5-1 to TRBJ2-5, with 8 bases aligning to TRBD1. J lost 4 bases, V lost 1 base, and 0 bases had no gene match. Germline loops: CDR1 SGHRS, CDR2 YFSETQ. This CDR3 comprises 13 residues. Here the CDR3 reads CASSLTGGETQYF. The CDR3 DNA reads as TGCGCCAGCAGCTTGACAGGGGGAGAGACCCAGTACTTC.

This clone was observed a few times. The chain employs TRBV7-2 and TRBJ2-7; D is undetermined. The CDR3 is 14 amino acids. Germline CDR1 SGHTA, CDR2 FQGNSA. Trimming left V 5 bases short and J 3 bases short, with 14 bases between. The CDR3 loop is CASSVAGLFYEQYF. In nucleotides, the CDR3 is TGTGCCAGCAGCGTTGCCGGGCTCTTCTACGAGCAGTACTTC.

This clone has just a few counts. The rearrangement uses TRBV6-6 and TRBJ2-3; TRBD2 might be the D (5 bases). Germline assignment: CDR1 MNHNY and CDR2 SVGAGI (reference sequence). The ends were cut back, 0 bases at V and 2 bases at J, with 9 bases in the middle. This CDR3 has 15 amino acids. CDR3 region: CASSYSWENTDTQYF. In DNA, the CDR3 is TGTGCCAGCAGTTACTCTTGGGAGAACACAGATACGCAGTATTTT.

CDR3 nucleotides: TGTGCCAGCAGCTTAACAGGAACTAGCGGGGCCTACGAGCAGTACTTC. Its protein is CASSLTGTSGAYEQYF. This chain uses TRBV7-9 with TRBJ2-7, with 10 bases identical to TRBD2. This CDR3 contains 16 residues. Looked up from germline, CDR1 is SEHNR and CDR2 is FQNEAQ (reference sequence). Trimming at V came to 2 bases and at J to 2 bases, leaving 6 bases not matched to a gene. The full variable domain, its missing parts supplied by reference TRBV7-9 and TRBJ2-7, is DTGVSQNPRHKITKRGQNVTFRCDPISEHNRLYWYRQTLGQGPEFLTYFQNEAQLEKSRLLSDRFSAERPKGSFSTLEIQRTEQGDSAMYLCASSLTGTSGAYEQYFGPGTRLTVT.